This T cell receptor (beta chain) was profiled in a study of T cell repertoires in cytomegalovirus infection. At the level of the study: Public TCR beta signatures marked donors with CMV infection and the matching HLA.

MiXCR, applied by TCRdb to the reads, yields one record per CDR3 protein. The sample lists 740,000 or so distinct CDR3 sequences; under 40% were seen once. Study-wide findings and caveats: Summed frequency of public TCR beta families distinguished CMV carriers with the relevant HLA.

Trimming pared 2 bases from V and 3 bases from J, leaving 20 bases between. The CDR3 is 18 residues long. A note on this clonotype: Its antigen is undetermined.

The genes are TRBV12-3 or TRBV12-4 and TRBJ1-5; possibly TRBD1 for D (6 bases). This TCR was recovered from a human donor in good health (CMV status not recorded). Some clones in this sample may be carry-over from other donors' samples. Sequenced: PBMCs. For the CDR3, the DNA is TGTGCCAGCAGTTTACGGGTCGAGGGGGGGGTTAACAATCAGCCCCAGCATTTT. Amino acid sequence: CASSLRVEGGVNNQPQHF.